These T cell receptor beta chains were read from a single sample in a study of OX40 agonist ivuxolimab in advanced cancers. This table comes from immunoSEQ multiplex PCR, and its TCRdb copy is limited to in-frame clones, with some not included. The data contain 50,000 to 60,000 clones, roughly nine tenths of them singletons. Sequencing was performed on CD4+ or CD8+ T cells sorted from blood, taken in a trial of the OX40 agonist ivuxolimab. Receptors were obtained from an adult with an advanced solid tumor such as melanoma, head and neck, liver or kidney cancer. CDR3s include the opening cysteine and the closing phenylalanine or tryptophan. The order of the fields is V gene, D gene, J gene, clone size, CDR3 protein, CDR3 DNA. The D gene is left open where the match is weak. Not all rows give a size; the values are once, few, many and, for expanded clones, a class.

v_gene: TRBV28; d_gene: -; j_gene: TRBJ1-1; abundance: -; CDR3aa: CASSLSRLEAFF; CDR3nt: TGTGCCAGCAGTTTATCCCGGCTCGAAGCTTTCTTT
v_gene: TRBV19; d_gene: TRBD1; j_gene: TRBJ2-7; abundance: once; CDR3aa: CASSMAGQGSYEQYF; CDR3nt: TGTGCCAGTAGTATGGCGGGACAGGGATCCTACGAGCAGTACTTC
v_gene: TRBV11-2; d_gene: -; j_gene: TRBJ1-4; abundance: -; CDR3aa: CASSFKGEANEKLFF; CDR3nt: TGTGCCAGCAGCTTTAAGGGGGAGGCTAATGAAAAACTGTTTTTT
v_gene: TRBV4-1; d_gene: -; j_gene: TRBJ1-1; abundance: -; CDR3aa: CASSLATGQNTEAFF; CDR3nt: TGCGCCAGCAGCCTCGCTACGGGACAGAACACTGAAGCTTTCTTT
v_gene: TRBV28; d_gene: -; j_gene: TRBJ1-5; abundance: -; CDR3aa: CAHNGNTRNQPQHF; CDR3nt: TGTGCCCACAATGGCAATACCCGCAATCAGCCCCAGCATTTT
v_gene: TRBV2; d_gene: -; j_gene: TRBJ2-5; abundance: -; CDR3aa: CASSEDPGETQYF; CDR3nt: TGTGCCAGCAGTGAAGACCCAGGGGAGACCCAGTACTTC
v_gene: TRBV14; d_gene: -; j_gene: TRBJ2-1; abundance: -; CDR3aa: CASSQGGTSLHEQFF; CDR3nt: TGTGCCAGCAGCCAAGGAGGAACTAGTCTTCATGAGCAGTTCTTC
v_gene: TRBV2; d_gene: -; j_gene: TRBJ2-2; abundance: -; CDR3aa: CASSEWSLGTGELFF; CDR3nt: TGTGCCAGCAGTGAATGGTCGTTGGGCACCGGGGAGCTGTTTTTT
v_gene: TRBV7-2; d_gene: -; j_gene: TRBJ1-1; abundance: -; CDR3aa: CASSLPSLSREAFF; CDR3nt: TGTGCCAGCAGCTTACCGTCCTTATCTCGGGAAGCTTTCTTT
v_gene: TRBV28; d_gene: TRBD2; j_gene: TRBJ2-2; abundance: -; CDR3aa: CASSSPDRGKTSGRAGNTGELFF; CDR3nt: TGTGCCAGCAGTTCGCCAGACAGGGGGAAGACTAGCGGGAGGGCAGGGAACACCGGGGAGCTGTTTTTT
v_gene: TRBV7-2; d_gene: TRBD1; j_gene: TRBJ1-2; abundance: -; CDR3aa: CASSFKGTGNYGYTF; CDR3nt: TGTGCCAGCAGCTTTAAAGGGACAGGGAACTATGGCTACACCTTC
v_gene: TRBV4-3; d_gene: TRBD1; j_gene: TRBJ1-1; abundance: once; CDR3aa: CASSQRTGTTEAFF; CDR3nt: TGCGCCAGCAGCCAGAGGACAGGGACCACTGAAGCTTTCTTT
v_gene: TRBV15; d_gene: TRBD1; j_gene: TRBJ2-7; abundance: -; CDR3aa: CATSTGTGRLYEQYF; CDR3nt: TGTGCCACCAGTACGGGGACAGGGCGGCTCTACGAGCAGTACTTC
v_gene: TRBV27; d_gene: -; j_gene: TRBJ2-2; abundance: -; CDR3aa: CASRELNTGELFF; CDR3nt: TGTGCCAGCAGGGAACTTAACACCGGGGAGCTGTTTTTT
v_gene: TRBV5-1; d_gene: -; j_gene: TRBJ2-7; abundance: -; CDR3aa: CASSLEGFSYEQYF; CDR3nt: TGCGCCAGCAGCTTGGAGGGGTTCTCCTACGAGCAGTACTTC
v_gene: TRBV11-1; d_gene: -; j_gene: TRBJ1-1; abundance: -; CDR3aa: CASSPWTGISVEAFF; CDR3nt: TGTGCCAGCAGCCCTTGGACCGGGATAAGTGTTGAAGCTTTCTTT
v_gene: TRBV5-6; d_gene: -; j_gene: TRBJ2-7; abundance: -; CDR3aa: CASSPAAGAEQYF; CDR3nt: TGTGCCAGCAGCCCCGCGGCAGGGGCCGAGCAGTACTTC
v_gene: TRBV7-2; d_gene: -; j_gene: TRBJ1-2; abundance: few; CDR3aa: CASSLTTGNYGYTF; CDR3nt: TGTGCCAGCAGCTTAACGACGGGAAACTATGGCTACACCTTC
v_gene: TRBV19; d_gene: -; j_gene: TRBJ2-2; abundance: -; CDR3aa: CASSIEQDLPRPGELFF; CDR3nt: TGTGCCAGTAGTATAGAGCAGGACCTACCGAGGCCCGGGGAGCTGTTTTTT
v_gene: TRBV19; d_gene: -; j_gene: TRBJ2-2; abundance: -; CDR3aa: CAARVGPNTGELFF; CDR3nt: TGTGCGGCGCGAGTGGGTCCGAACACCGGGGAGCTGTTTTTT
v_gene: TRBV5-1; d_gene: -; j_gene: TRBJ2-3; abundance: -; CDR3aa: CASSFRLYDTQYF; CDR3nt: TGCGCCAGCAGCTTTCGACTCTACGATACGCAGTATTTT
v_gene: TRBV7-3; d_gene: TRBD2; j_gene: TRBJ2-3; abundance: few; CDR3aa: CASSLGLGREATQYF; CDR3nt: TGTGCCAGCAGCTTAGGTCTCGGGCGGGAGGCTACGCAGTATTTT